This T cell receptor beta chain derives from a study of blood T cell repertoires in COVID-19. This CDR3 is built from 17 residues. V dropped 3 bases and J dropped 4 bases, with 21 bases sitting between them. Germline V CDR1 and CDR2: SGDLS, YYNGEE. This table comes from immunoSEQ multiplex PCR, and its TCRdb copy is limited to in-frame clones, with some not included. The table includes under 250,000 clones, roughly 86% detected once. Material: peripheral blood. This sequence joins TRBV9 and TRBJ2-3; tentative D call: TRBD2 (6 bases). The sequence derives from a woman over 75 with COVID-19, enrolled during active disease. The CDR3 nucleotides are TGTGCCAGCAGCGCTACTCTTTTGGGGGGACGCCCAGATACGCAGTATTTT. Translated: CASSATLLGGRPDTQYF.